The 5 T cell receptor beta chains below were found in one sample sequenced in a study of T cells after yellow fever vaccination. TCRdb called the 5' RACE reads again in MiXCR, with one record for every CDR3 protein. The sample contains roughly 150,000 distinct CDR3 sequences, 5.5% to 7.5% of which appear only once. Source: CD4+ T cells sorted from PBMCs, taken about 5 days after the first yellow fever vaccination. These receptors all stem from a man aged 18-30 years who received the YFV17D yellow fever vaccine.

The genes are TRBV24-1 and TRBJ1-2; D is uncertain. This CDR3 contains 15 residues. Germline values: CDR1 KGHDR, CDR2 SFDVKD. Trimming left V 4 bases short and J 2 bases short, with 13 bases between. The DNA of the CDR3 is TGTGCCACCAGTGACCGGGCGAACCCCAACTATGGCTACACCTTC. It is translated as CATSDRANPNYGYTF.

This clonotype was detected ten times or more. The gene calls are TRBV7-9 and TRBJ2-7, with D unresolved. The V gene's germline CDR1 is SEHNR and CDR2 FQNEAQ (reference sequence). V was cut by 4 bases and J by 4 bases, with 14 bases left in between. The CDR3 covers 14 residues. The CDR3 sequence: CASSSSRLEYEQYF. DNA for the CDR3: TGTGCCAGCAGCTCCTCGAGATTAGAGTACGAGCAGTACTTC. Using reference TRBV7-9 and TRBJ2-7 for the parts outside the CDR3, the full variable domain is DTGVSQNPRHKITKRGQNVTFRCDPISEHNRLYWYRQTLGQGPEFLTYFQNEAQLEKSRLLSDRFSAERPKGSFSTLEIQRTEQGDSAMYLCASSSSRLEYEQYFGPGTRLTVT.

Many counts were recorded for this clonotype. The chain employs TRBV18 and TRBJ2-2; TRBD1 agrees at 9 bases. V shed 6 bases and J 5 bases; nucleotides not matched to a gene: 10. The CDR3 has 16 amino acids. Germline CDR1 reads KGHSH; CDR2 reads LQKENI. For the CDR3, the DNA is TGTGCCAGCTCGCCCCAGCCGGGACAGGGAACCGGGGAGCTGTTTTTT. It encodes CASSPQPGQGTGELFF.

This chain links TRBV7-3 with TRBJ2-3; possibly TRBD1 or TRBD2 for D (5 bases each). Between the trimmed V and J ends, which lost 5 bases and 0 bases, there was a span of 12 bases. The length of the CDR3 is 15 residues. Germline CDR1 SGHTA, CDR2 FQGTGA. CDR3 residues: CASSALGESTDTQYF. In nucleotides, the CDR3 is TGTGCCAGCAGCGCCCTAGGGGAGAGCACAGATACGCAGTATTTT.

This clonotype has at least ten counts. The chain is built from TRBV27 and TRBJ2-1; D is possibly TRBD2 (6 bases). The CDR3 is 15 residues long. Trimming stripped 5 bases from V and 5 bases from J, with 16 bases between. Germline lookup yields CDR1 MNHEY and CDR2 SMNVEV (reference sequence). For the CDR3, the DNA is TGTGCCAGCAGTCTAACCGGGACTTTTGACAATGAGCAGTTCTTC. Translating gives CASSLTGTFDNEQFF.